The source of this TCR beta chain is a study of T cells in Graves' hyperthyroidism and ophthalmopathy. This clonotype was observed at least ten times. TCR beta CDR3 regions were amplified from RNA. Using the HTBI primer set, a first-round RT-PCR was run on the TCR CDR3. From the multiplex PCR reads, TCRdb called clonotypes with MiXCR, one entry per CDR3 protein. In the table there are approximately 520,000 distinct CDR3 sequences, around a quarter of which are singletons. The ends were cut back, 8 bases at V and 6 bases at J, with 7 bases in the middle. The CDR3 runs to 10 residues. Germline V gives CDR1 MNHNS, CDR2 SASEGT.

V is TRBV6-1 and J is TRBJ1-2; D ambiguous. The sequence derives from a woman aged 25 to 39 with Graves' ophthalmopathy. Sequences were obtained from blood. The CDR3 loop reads CASDRNGYTF. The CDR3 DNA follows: TGTGCCAGCGACCGGAATGGCTACACCTTC.